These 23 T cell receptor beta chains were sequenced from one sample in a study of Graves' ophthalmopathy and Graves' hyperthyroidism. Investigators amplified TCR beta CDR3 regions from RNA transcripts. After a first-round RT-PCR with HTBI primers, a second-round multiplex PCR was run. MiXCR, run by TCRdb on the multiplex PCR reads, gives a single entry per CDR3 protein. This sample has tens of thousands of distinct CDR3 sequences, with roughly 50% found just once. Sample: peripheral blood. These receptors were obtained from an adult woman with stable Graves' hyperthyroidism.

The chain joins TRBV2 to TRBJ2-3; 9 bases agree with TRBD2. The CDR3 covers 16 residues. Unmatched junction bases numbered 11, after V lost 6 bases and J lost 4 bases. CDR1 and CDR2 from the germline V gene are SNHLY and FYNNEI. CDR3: CASSRLAGGGPDTQYF. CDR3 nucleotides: TGTGCCAGCAGCCGCCTTGCGGGAGGGGGGCCAGATACGCAGTATTTT.

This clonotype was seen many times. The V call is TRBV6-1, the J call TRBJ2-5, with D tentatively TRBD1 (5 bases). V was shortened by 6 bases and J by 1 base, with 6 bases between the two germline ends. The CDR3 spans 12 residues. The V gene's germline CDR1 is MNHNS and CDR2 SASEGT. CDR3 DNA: TGTGCCAGCAGCAGGGTCCAAGAGACCCAGTACTTC. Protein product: CASSRVQETQYF.

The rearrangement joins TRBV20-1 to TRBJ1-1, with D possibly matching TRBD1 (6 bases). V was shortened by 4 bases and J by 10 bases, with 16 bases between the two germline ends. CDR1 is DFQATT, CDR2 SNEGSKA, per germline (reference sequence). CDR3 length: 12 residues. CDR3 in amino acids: CSAKNRGRRAFF. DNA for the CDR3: TGCAGTGCTAAAAACCGGGGGCGCAGAGCTTTCTTT.

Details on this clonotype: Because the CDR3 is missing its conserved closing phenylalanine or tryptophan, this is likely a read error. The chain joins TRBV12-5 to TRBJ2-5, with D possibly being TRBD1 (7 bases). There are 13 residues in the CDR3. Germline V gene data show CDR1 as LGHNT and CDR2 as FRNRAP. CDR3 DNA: TGTGCCAGCGGGTCGGGACAGCAAGAGACCCAGTACTGC. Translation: CASGSGQQETQYC.

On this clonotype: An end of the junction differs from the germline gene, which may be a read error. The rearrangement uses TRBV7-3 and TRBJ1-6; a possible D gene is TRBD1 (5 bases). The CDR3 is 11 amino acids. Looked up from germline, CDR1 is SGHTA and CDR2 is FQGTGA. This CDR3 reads CARNNEGQASF. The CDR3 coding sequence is TGTGCCAGAAACAACGAGGGGCAGGCATCGTTT.

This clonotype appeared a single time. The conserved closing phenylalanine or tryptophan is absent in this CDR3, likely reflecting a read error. CDR3 coding DNA: TGCGCCAGCAGACGGTTACAGGGGGCCCAAGAGACCCAGTACTCC. This encodes CASRRLQGAQETQYS. The chain combines TRBV5-1 with TRBJ2-5; 9 bases are shared with TRBD1. This CDR3 is built from 15 residues. Trimming took 5 bases from V and 1 from J; bases not matched to a gene: 6. Per germline, CDR1 SGHRS and CDR2 YFSETQ.

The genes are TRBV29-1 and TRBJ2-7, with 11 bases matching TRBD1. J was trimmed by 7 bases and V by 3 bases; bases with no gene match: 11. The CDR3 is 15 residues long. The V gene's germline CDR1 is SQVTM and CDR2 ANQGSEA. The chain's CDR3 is CSVEIRDRGSGEQYF. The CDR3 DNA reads TGCAGCGTTGAGATCCGGGACAGGGGGTCTGGGGAGCAGTACTTC.

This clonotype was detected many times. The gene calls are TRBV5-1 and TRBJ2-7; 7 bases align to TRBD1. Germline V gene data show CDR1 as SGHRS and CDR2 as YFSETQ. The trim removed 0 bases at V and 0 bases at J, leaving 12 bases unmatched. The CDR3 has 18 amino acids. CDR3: CASSLDPGGATLSYEQYF. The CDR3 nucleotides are TGCGCCAGCAGCTTGGATCCAGGGGGAGCTACCCTCTCCTACGAGCAGTACTTC.

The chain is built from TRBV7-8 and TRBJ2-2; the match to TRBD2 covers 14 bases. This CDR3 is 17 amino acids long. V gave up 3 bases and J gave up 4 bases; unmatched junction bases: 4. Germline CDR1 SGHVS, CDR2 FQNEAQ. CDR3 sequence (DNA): TGTGCCAGCAGCTTTCCGACTAGCGGGAGGGCCACCGGGGAGCTGTTTTTT. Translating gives CASSFPTSGRATGELFF. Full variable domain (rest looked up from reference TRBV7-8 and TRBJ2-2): GAGVSQSPRYKVAKRGQDVALRCDPISGHVSLFWYQQALGQGPEFLTYFQNEAQLDKSGLPSDRFFAERPEGSVSTLKIQRTQQEDSAVYLCASSFPTSGRATGELFFGEGSRLTVL.

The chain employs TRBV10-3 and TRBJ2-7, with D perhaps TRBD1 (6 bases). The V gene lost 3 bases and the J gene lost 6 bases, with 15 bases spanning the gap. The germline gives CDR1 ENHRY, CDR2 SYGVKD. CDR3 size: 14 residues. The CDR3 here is CAISESGAPGEQYF. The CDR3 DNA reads TGTGCCATCAGTGAATCAGGGGCGCCCGGCGAGCAGTACTTC.

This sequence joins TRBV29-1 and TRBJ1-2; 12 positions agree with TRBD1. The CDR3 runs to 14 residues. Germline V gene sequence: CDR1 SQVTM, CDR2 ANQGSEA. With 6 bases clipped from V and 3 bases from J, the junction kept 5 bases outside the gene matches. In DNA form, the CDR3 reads TGCAGCGTCCCCGGGACAGGGGGCGACTATGGCTACACCTTC. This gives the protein CSVPGTGGDYGYTF.

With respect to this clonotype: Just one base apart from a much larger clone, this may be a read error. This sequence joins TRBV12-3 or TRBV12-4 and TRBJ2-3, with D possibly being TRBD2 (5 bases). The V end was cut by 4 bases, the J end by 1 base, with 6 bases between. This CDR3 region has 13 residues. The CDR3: CASSWTGTDTQYF. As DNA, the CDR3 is TGTGCCAGCAGTTGGACTGGCACAGATACGCAGTATTTT.

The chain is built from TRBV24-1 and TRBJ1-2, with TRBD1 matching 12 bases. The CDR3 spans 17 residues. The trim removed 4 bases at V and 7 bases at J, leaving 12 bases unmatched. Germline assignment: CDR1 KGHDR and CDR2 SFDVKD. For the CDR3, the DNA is TGTGCCACCAGTGAAGGACCCGGGACAGGGGGCGCATCTGGCTACACCTTC. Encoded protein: CATSEGPGTGGASGYTF.

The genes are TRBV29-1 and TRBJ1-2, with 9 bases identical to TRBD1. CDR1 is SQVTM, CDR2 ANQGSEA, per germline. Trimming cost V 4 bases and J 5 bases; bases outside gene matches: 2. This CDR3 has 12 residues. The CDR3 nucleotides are TGCAGCGTTGGAGACAGGGGGTATGGCTACACCTTC. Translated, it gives CSVGDRGYGYTF.

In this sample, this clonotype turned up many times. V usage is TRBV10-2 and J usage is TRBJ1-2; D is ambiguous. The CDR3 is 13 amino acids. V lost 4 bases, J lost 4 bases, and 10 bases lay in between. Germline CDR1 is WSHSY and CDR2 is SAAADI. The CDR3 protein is CASSGGGFYGYTF. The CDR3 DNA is TGCGCCAGCAGTGGAGGAGGATTCTATGGCTACACCTTC.

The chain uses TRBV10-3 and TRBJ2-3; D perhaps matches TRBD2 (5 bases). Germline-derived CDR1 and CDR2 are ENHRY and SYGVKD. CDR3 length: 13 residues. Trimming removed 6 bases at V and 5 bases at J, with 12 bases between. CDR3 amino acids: CAISRGGGDTQYF. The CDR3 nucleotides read TGTGCCATCAGCCGCGGAGGAGGAGATACGCAGTATTTT.

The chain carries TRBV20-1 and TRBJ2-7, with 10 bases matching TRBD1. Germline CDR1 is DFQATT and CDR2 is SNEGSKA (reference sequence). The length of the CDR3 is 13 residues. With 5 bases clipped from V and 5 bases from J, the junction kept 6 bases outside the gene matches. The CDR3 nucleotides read TGCAGTGCTGATCCGGGACAGGGGAACGAGCAGTACTTC. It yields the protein CSADPGQGNEQYF.

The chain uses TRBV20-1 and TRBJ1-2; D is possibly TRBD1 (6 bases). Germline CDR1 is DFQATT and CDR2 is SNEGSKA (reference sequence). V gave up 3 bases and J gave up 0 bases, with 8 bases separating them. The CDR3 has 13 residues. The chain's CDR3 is CSARRQANYGYTF. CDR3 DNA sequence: TGCAGTGCTAGGCGACAGGCTAACTATGGCTACACCTTC.

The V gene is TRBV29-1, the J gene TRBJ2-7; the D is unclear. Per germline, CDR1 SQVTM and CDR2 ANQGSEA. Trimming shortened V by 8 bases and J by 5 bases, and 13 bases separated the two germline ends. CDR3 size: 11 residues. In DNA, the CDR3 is TGCAGCCCCTGGTGGAGCCACGAGCAGTACTTC. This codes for CSPWWSHEQYF.

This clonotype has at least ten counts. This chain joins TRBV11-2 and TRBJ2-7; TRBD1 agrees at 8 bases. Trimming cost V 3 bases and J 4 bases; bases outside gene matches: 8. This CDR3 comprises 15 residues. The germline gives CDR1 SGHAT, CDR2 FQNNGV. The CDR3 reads CASSFRQGASYEQYF. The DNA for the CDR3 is TGTGCCAGCAGCTTTAGGCAGGGGGCGTCTTACGAGCAGTACTTC.

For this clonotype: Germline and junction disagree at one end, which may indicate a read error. The CDR3 region is CASGLGYGYTF. The CDR3 nucleotides read TGTGCCAGCGGTTTAGGATACGGCTACACCTTC. The chain carries TRBV12-3 or TRBV12-4 and TRBJ1-2; no firm D call. The CDR3 loop spans 11 amino acids.

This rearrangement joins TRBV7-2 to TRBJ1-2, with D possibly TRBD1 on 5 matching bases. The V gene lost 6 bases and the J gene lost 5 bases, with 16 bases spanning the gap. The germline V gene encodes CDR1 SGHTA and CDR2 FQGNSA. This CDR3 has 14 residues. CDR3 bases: TGTGCCAGCAGTCCCGGGACGACGGAATATGGCTACACCTTC. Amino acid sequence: CASSPGTTEYGYTF.

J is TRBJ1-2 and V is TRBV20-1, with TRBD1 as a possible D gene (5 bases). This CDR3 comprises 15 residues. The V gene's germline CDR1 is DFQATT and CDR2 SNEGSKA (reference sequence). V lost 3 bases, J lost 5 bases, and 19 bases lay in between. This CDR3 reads CSARPKGSYLYGYTF. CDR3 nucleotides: TGCAGTGCTAGGCCTAAGGGGTCTTATTTGTATGGCTACACCTTC.